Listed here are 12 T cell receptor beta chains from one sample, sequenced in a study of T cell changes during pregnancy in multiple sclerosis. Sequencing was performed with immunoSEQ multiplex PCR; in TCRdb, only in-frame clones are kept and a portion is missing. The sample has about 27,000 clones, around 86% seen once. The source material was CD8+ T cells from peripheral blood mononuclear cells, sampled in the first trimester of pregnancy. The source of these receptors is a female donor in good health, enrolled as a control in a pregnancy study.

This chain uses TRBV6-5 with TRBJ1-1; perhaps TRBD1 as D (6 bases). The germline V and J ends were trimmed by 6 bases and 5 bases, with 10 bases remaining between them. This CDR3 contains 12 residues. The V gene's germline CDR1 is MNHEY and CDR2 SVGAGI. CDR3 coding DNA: TGTGCCAGCAGATCAGGGGTAACTGAAGCTTTCTTT. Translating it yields CASRSGVTEAFF.

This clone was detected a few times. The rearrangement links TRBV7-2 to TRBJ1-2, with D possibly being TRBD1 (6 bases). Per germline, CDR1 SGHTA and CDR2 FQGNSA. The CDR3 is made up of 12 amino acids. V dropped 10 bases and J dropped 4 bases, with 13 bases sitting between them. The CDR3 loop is CATTLGGYGYTF. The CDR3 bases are TGTGCCACGACGCTAGGGGGCTATGGCTACACCTTC.

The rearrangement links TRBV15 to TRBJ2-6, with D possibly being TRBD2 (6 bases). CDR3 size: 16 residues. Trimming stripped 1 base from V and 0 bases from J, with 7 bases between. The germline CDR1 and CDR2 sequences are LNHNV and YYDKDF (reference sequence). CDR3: CATSRVAASGANVLTF. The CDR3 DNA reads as TGTGCCACCAGCAGAGTAGCGGCCTCTGGGGCCAACGTCCTGACTTTC.

CDR3 sequence: CASSISTGSSYEQYF. CDR3 sequence (DNA): TGTGCCAGTAGTATTTCGACAGGGAGCTCCTACGAGCAGTACTTC. The chain joins TRBV19 to TRBJ2-7; 7 bases line up with TRBD1. This CDR3 spans 15 amino acids. CDR1 is LNHDA, CDR2 SQIVND, per germline (reference sequence). V lost 3 bases, J lost 0 bases, and 5 bases stayed unmatched.

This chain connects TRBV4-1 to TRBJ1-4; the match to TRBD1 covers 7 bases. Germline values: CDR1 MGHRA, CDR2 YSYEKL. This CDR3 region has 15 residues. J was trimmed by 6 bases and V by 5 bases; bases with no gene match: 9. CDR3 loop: CASSSRTGEDEKLFF. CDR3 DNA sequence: TGCGCCAGCAGCTCCCGGACAGGAGAAGATGAAAAACTGTTTTTT.

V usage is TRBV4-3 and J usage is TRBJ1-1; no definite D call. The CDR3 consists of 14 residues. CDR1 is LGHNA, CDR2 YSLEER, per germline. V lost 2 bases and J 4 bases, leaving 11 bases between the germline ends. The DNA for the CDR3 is TGCGCCAGCAGCCAACCTATTGGGAGCACTGAAGCTTTCTTT. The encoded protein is CASSQPIGSTEAFF.

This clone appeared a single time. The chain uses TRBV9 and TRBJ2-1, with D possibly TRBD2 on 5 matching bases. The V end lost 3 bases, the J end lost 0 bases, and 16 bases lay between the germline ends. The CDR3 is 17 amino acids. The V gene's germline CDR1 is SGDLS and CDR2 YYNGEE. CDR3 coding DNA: TGTGCCAGCAGCGCCTCTATCAGAGGGCCCTCCTACAATGAGCAGTTCTTC. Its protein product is CASSASIRGPSYNEQFF.

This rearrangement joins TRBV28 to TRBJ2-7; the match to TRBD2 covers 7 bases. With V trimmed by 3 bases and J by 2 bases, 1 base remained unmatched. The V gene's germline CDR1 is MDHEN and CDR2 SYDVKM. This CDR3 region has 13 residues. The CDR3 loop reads CASSFGLAYEQYF. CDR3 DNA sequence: TGTGCCAGCAGTTTCGGACTAGCCTACGAGCAGTACTTC.

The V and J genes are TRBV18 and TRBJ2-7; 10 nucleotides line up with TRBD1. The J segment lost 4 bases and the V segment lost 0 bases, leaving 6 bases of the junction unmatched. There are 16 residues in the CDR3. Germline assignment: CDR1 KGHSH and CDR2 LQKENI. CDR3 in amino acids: CASSPPPGQGQYEQYF. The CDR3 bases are TGTGCCAGCTCACCACCTCCGGGACAGGGGCAGTACGAGCAGTACTTC.

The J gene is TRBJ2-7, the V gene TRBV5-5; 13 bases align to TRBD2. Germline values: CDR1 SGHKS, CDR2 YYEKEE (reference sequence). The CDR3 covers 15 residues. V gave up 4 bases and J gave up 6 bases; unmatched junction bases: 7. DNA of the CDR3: TGTGCCAGCAGCGGACTAGCGGGGGCGAGTGGCGAGCAGTACTTC. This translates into CASSGLAGASGEQYF.

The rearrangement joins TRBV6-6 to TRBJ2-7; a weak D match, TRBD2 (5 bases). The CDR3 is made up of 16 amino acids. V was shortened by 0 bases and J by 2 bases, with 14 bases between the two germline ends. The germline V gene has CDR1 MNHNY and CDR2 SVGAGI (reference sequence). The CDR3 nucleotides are TGTGCCAGCAGTTACTCGGTCGGGGTCCGAGCCTACGAGCAGTACTTC. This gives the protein CASSYSVGVRAYEQYF.

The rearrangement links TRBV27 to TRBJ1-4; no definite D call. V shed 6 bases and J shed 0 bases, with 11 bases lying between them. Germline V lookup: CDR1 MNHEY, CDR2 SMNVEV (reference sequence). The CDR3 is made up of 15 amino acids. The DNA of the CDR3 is TGTGCCAGCAGCCTCGGGTTGTCAACTAATGAAAAACTGTTTTTT. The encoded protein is CASSLGLSTNEKLFF.